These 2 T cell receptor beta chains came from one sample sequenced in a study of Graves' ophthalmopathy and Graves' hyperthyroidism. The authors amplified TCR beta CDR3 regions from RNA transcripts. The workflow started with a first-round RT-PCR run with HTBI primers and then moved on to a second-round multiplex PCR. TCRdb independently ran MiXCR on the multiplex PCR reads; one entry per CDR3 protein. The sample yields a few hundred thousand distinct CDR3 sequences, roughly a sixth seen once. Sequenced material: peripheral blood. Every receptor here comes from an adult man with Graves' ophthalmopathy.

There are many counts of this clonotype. The CDR3 loop is CASTRAGDEQYF. The DNA for the CDR3 is TGTGCCAGCACCAGGGCCGGGGACGAGCAGTACTTC. The gene calls are TRBV7-9 and TRBJ2-7, with D perhaps TRBD1 or TRBD2 (5 bases each). Germline V gene lookup returns CDR1 SEHNR and CDR2 FQNEAQ (reference sequence). CDR3 length: 12 amino acids. Deletions cut 7 bases from V and 5 bases from J, with 12 bases between. The full variable domain, rest sourced from reference TRBV7-9 and TRBJ2-7, is DTGVSQNPRHKITKRGQNVTFRCDPISEHNRLYWYRQTLGQGPEFLTYFQNEAQLEKSRLLSDRFSAERPKGSFSTLEIQRTEQGDSAMYLCASTRAGDEQYFGPGTRLTVT.

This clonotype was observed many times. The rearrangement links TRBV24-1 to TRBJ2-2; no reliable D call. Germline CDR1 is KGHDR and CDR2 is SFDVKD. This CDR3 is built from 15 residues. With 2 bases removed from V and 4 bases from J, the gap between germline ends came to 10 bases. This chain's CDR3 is CATSDSARRTGELFF. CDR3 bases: TGTGCCACCAGTGATTCTGCACGGCGCACCGGGGAGCTGTTTTTT.